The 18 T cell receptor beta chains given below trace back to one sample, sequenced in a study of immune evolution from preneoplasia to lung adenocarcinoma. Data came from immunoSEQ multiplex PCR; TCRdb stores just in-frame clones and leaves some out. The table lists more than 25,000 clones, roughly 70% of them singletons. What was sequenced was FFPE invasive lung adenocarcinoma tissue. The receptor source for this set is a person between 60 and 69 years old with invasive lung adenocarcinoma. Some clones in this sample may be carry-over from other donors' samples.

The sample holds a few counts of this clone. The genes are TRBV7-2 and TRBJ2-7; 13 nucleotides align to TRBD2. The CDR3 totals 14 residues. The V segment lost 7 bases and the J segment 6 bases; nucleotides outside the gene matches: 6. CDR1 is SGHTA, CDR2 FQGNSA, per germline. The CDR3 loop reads CASTPTSGRFEQYF. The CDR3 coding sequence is TGTGCCAGCACCCCGACTAGCGGGAGGTTCGAGCAGTACTTC.

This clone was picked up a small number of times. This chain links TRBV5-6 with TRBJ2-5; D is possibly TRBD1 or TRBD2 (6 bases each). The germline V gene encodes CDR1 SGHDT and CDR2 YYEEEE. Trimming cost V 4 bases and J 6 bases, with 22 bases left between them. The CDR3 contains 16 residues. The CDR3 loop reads CASSQGTWGAGKTQYF. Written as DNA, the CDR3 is TGTGCCAGCAGCCAAGGGACCTGGGGGGCTGGGAAGACCCAGTACTTC.

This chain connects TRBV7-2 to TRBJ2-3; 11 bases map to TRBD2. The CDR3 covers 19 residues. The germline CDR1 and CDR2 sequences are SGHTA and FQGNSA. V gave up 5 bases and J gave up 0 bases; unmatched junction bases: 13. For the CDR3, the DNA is TGTGCCAGCAGCGCCCTTCCGGGACTAGCGGAAACTAGCACAGATACGCAGTATTTT. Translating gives CASSALPGLAETSTDTQYF.

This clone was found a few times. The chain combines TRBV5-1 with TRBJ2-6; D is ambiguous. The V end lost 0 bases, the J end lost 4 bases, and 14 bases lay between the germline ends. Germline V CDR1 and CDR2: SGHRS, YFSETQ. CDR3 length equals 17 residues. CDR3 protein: CASSLAYLGGGANVLTF. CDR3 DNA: TGCGCCAGCAGCTTGGCTTACCTGGGCGGAGGGGCCAACGTCCTGACTTTC. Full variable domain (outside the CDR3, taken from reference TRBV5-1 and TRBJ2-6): KAGVTQTPRYLIKTRGQQVTLSCSPISGHRSVSWYQQTPGQGLQFLFEYFSETQRNKGNFPGRFSGRQFSNSRSEMNVSTLELGDSALYLCASSLAYLGGGANVLTFGAGSRLTVL.

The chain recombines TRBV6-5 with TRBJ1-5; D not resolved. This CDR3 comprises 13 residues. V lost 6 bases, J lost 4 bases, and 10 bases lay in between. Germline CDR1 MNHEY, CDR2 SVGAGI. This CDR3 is CASSPLGNQPQHF. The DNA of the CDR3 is TGTGCCAGCAGCCCCTTGGGGAATCAGCCCCAGCATTTT.

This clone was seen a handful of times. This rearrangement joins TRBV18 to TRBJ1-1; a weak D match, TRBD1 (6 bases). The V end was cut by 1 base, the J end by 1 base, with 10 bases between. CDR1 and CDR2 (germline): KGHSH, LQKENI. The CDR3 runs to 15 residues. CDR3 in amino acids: CASSPLDRKNTEAFF. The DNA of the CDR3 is TGTGCCAGCTCACCACTGGACAGAAAGAACACTGAAGCTTTCTTT.

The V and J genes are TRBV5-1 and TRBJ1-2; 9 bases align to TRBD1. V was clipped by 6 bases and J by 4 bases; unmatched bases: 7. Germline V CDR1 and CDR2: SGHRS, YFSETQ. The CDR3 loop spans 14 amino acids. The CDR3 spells CASTPGTGPYGYTF. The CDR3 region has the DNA TGCGCCAGCACCCCCGGGACAGGGCCCTATGGCTACACCTTC.

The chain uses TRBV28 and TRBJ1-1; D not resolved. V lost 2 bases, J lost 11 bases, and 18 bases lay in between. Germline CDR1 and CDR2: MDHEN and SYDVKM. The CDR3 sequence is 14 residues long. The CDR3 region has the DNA TGTGCCAGCAGTTTACCCCAGAGCTTAAAAAGGGCTTTCTTT. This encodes CASSLPQSLKRAFF.

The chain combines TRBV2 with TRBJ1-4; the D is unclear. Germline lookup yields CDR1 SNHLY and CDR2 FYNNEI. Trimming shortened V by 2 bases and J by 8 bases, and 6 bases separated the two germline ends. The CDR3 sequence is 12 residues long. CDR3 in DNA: TGTGCCAGCAGTGAACTATGGGAAAAACTGTTTTTT. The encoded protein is CASSELWEKLFF.

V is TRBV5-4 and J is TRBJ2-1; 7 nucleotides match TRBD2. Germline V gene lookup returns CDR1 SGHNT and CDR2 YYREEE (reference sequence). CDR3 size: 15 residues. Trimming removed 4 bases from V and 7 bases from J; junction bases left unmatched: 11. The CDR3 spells CASSPQAGEGNEQFF. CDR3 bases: TGTGCCAGCAGCCCTCAGGCGGGAGAGGGGAATGAGCAGTTCTTC.

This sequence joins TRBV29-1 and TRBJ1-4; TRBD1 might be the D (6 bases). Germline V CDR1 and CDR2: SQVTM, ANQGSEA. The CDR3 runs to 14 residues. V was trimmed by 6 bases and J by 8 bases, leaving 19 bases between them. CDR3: CSVQKRGNGEKLFF. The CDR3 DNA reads TGCAGCGTGCAGAAAAGGGGGAATGGGGAAAAACTGTTTTTT.

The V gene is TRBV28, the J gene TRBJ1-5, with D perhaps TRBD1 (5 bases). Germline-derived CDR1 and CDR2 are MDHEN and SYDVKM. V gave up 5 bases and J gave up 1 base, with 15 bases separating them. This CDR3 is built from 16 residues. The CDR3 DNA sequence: TGTGCCAGCAGTCCAGGACGAAGGGGAAGCAATCAGCCCCAGCATTTT. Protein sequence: CASSPGRRGSNQPQHF.

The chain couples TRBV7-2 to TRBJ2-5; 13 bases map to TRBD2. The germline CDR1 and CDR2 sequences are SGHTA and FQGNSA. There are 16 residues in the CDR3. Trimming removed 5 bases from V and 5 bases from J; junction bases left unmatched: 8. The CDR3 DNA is TGTGCCAGCAGCGAAGGACTAGCGGGAGTTCAGGAGACCCAGTACTTC. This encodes CASSEGLAGVQETQYF.

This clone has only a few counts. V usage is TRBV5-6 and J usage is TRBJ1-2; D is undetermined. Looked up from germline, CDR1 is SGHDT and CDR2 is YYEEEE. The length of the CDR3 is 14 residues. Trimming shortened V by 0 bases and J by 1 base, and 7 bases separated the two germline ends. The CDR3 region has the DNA TGTGCCAGCAGCTTGGCGACGATTAACTATGGCTACACCTTC. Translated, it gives CASSLATINYGYTF.

The CDR3 here is CASTPGTGGREQYF. In DNA, the CDR3 is TGTGCCAGCACCCCCGGGACAGGGGGTCGGGAGCAGTACTTC. This chain uses TRBV6-1 with TRBJ2-7; 11 nucleotides agree with TRBD1. Germline loops: CDR1 MNHNS, CDR2 SASEGT. J gave up 7 bases and V 7 bases, and 9 bases lay outside the gene matches. The CDR3 loop spans 14 amino acids.

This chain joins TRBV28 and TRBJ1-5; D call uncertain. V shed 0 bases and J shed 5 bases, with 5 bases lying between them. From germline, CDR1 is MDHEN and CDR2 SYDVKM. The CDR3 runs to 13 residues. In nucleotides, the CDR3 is TGTGCCAGCAGTTTATGGTCGGATCAGCCCCAGCATTTT. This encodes CASSLWSDQPQHF.

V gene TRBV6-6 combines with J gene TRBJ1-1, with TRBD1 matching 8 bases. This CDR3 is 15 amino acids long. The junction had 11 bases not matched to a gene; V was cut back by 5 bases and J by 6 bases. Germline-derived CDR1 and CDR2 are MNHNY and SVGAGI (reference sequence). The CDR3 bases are TGTGCCAGCAGTCCAGAGTACAGGGGGGCTGCTGAAGCTTTCTTT. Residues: CASSPEYRGAAEAFF.

The CDR3 sequence is CASSVAGTGFSETQYF. The CDR3 DNA follows: TGTGCCAGCAGCGTCGCGGGGACAGGGTTCTCAGAGACCCAGTACTTC. The chain carries TRBV13 and TRBJ2-5; 9 bases map to TRBD1. V lost 5 bases to trimming and J lost 4 bases; unmatched junction nucleotides: 11. Germline CDR1 reads PRHDT; CDR2 reads FYEKMQ (reference sequence). The CDR3 totals 16 residues. Combining the CDR3 with reference TRBV13 and TRBJ2-5 gives the whole variable domain AAGVIQSPRHLIKEKRETATLKCYPIPRHDTVYWYQQGPGQDPQFLISFYEKMQSDKGSIPDRFSAQQFSDYHSELNMSSLELGDSALYFCASSVAGTGFSETQYFGPGTRLLVL.